The 29 T cell receptor beta chains reported below all come from one sample, sequenced in a study of CD8+ T cells in alopecia areata. Extraction and reverse transcription of RNA yielded cDNA as the sequencing template. The repertoire was sequenced with immunoSEQ multiplex PCR; TCRdb's copy has only in-frame clones and lacks some. The table has 200,000 or so clones, around 50% seen once. The material sequenced was CD8+ T cells sorted from blood. All receptors derive from a human donor in good health.

The genes are TRBV11-2 and TRBJ2-7; D is ambiguous. Per germline, CDR1 SGHAT and CDR2 FQNNGV. The CDR3 extends over 13 amino acids. The ends were cut back, 0 bases at V and 1 base at J, with 4 bases in the middle. CDR3 sequence reads: CASSLEQSYEQYF. CDR3 DNA: TGTGCCAGCAGCTTAGAACAGTCCTACGAGCAGTACTTC.

The genes are TRBV29-1 and TRBJ2-1; D possibly corresponds to TRBD2 (6 bases). The V gene's germline CDR1 is SQVTM and CDR2 ANQGSEA. Trimming pared 3 bases from V and 7 bases from J, leaving 10 bases between. CDR3 length equals 12 residues. This chain's CDR3 is CSVEGLANEQFF. The CDR3 DNA is TGCAGCGTTGAGGGGCTAGCGAATGAGCAGTTCTTC.

The chain uses TRBV27 and TRBJ2-7; D gene uncertain. Germline V gene lookup returns CDR1 MNHEY and CDR2 SMNVEV (reference sequence). V lost 2 bases, J lost 6 bases, and 14 bases lay in between. The CDR3 has 14 residues. The CDR3 sequence: CASSLAGRGGEQYF. The CDR3 nucleotides are TGTGCCAGCAGTTTAGCCGGACGCGGCGGCGAGCAGTACTTC.

The chain carries TRBV9 and TRBJ1-4; perhaps TRBD1 as D (5 bases). Trimming left V 1 base short and J 7 bases short, with 11 bases between. Per the germline V gene, CDR1 is SGDLS and CDR2 is YYNGEE. The CDR3 loop spans 14 amino acids. As DNA, the CDR3 is TGTGCCAGCAGCGTAAGGCCCCAGGGTGAAAAACTGTTTTTT. This translates into CASSVRPQGEKLFF.

This clone has only a few counts. The V gene is TRBV19, the J gene TRBJ1-5; D perhaps matches TRBD1 (5 bases). This CDR3 is built from 13 residues. Germline V lookup: CDR1 LNHDA, CDR2 SQIVND (reference sequence). The V end was cut by 10 bases, the J end by 6 bases, with 16 bases between. The CDR3 bases are TGTGCCACGAAGGGACTAGGGGTTCAGCCCCAGCATTTT. Translated: CATKGLGVQPQHF. The full variable domain, in which reference TRBV19 and TRBJ1-5 provide the parts outside the CDR3, is DGGITQSPKYLFRKEGQNVTLSCEQNLNHDAMYWYRQDPGQGLRLIYYSQIVNDFQKGDIAEGYSVSREKKESFPLTVTSAQKNPTAFYLCATKGLGVQPQHFGDGTRLSIL.

The chain recombines TRBV27 with TRBJ1-1; D unresolved. The CDR3 extends over 14 amino acids. Trimming removed 3 bases from V and 1 base from J, with 9 bases in between. The germline CDR1 and CDR2 sequences are MNHEY and SMNVEV (reference sequence). The CDR3 bases are TGTGCCAGCAGTTTCCAGTCGGAGAACACTGAAGCTTTCTTT. Translation: CASSFQSENTEAFF.

The chain carries TRBV27 and TRBJ1-5; D might be TRBD1 (5 bases). The CDR3 covers 13 residues. V lost 3 bases and J 8 bases, leaving 11 bases between the germline ends. In germline, CDR1 is MNHEY, CDR2 SMNVEV (reference sequence). The CDR3, as DNA: TGTGCCAGCAGTTTGTCGGGGGGGGAGCCCCAGCATTTT. Translation gives CASSLSGGEPQHF.

This sequence joins TRBV30 and TRBJ1-1; 7 nucleotides agree with TRBD1. Germline CDR1 reads GTSNPN; CDR2 reads SVGIG (reference sequence). The V segment lost 4 bases and the J segment 6 bases; nucleotides outside the gene matches: 5. The CDR3 consists of 12 residues. In DNA form, the CDR3 reads TGTGCCTGGACGACAGGGAGCGCTGAAGCTTTCTTT. Translating gives CAWTTGSAEAFF.

The V call is TRBV14, the J call TRBJ2-7; 8 bases fit TRBD2. After removal of 0 bases from V and 0 bases from J, the junction contained 1 base not matched to a gene. The germline V gene encodes CDR1 SGHDN and CDR2 FVKESK. The CDR3 contains 15 residues. The DNA for the CDR3 is TGTGCCAGCAGCCAAGATAGCGGGGCCTCCTACGAGCAGTACTTC. Translating it yields CASSQDSGASYEQYF. The whole variable domain, filled in from reference TRBV14 and TRBJ2-7, reads EAGVTQFPSHSVIEKGQTVTLRCDPISGHDNLYWYRRVMGKEIKFLLHFVKESKQDESGMPNNRFLAERTGGTYSTLKVQPAELEDSGVYFCASSQDSGASYEQYFGPGTRLTVT.

The chain has TRBV9 and TRBJ2-3, with D possibly TRBD1 on 5 matching bases. V gave up 0 bases and J gave up 0 bases, with 8 bases separating them. Germline lookup yields CDR1 SGDLS and CDR2 YYNGEE. The CDR3 is made up of 15 amino acids. This CDR3 is CASSVEGESTDTQYF. The CDR3 DNA sequence: TGTGCCAGCAGCGTAGAAGGGGAAAGCACAGATACGCAGTATTTT.

The rearrangement joins TRBV28 to TRBJ1-5; 7 positions agree with TRBD1. The germline CDR1 and CDR2 sequences are MDHEN and SYDVKM. The CDR3 spans 13 residues. V gave up 5 bases and J gave up 4 bases; unmatched junction bases: 2. DNA for the CDR3: TGTGCCAGCAGTCCAGGGGGTAATCAGCCCCAGCATTTT. The encoded protein is CASSPGGNQPQHF.

V is TRBV9 and J is TRBJ2-3; TRBD1 matches 8 bases. The CDR3 sequence is 14 residues long. V dropped 0 bases and J dropped 3; count of bases not matched to a gene: 0. Germline CDR1 reads SGDLS; CDR2 reads YYNGEE. The CDR3 is CASSVGTGTDTQYF. DNA for the CDR3: TGTGCCAGCAGCGTAGGGACAGGGACAGATACGCAGTATTTT.

The chain has TRBV4-1 and TRBJ1-1; 7 positions agree with TRBD1. With 1 base clipped from V and 0 bases from J, the junction kept 5 bases outside the gene matches. Germline V gene lookup returns CDR1 MGHRA and CDR2 YSYEKL. The CDR3 runs to 16 residues. DNA for the CDR3: TGCGCCAGCAGCCAAGTTTGGGACAGTATGAACACTGAAGCTTTCTTT. This codes for CASSQVWDSMNTEAFF.

This clone has a count of ten or more. J is TRBJ2-1 and V is TRBV6-1; D not certain. V was clipped by 2 bases and J by 3 bases, with 8 bases between them. Germline V gene lookup returns CDR1 MNHNS and CDR2 SASEGT. There are 14 residues in the CDR3. CDR3 bases: TGTGCCAGCAGTGAAAAGTTAGACTACAATGAGCAGTTCTTC. This sequence encodes CASSEKLDYNEQFF.

The gene calls are TRBV11-2 and TRBJ2-1; D unresolved. Germline-derived CDR1 and CDR2 are SGHAT and FQNNGV. Trimming removed 1 base at V and 9 bases at J, with 4 bases between. This CDR3 contains 11 residues. CDR3 protein: CASSLGGEQFF. In DNA, the CDR3 is TGTGCCAGCAGCTTAGGGGGTGAGCAGTTCTTC.

V usage is TRBV27 and J usage is TRBJ1-2; TRBD1 matches at 10 bases. This CDR3 spans 14 amino acids. V dropped 7 bases and J dropped 7; count of bases not matched to a gene: 9. Germline CDR1 and CDR2: MNHEY and SMNVEV (reference sequence). The CDR3 protein is CASTSTGGGSGYTF. As DNA, the CDR3 is TGTGCCAGCACCTCGACAGGGGGCGGGTCTGGCTACACCTTC.

The chain is built from TRBV7-9 and TRBJ1-1, with D maybe TRBD1 (5 bases). The CDR3 has 12 residues. Germline V gene lookup returns CDR1 SEHNR and CDR2 FQNEAQ (reference sequence). V shed 6 bases and J shed 3 bases, with 8 bases lying between them. CDR3 amino acids: CASRVGDTEAFF. DNA for the CDR3: TGTGCCAGCAGGGTAGGGGACACTGAAGCTTTCTTT.

The CDR3 reads CASSYGTGGYEQYF. The DNA of the CDR3 is TGTGCCAGCAGTTACGGGACAGGAGGCTACGAGCAGTACTTC. This chain connects TRBV6-5 to TRBJ2-7, with 8 bases lining up with TRBD1. V was pared by 2 bases and J by 3 bases, with 3 bases of the junction left unmatched. CDR3 length: 14 amino acids. Germline assignment: CDR1 MNHEY and CDR2 SVGAGI.

This clone was observed a handful of times. This chain joins TRBV4-1 and TRBJ2-5; D gene unclear. Trimming took 2 bases from V and 1 from J, leaving 8 bases between them. Germline CDR1 MGHRA, CDR2 YSYEKL. The CDR3 extends over 14 amino acids. In nucleotides, the CDR3 is TGCGCCAGCAGCCAACAGCAGGCCCAAGAGACCCAGTACTTC. Protein sequence: CASSQQQAQETQYF.

J is TRBJ1-1 and V is TRBV14, with D perhaps matching TRBD1 (5 bases). Germline V CDR1 and CDR2: SGHDN, FVKESK. Trimming took off 1 base at V and 8 bases at J, with 20 bases between the two ends. This CDR3 contains 16 residues. Here the CDR3 reads CASSQVVWAGSVEAFF. DNA for the CDR3: TGTGCCAGCAGCCAAGTGGTATGGGCAGGGTCGGTCGAAGCTTTCTTT. The whole variable domain, remainder taken from reference TRBV14 and TRBJ1-1, is EAGVTQFPSHSVIEKGQTVTLRCDPISGHDNLYWYRRVMGKEIKFLLHFVKESKQDESGMPNNRFLAERTGGTYSTLKVQPAELEDSGVYFCASSQVVWAGSVEAFFGQGTRLTVV.

This chain connects TRBV5-4 to TRBJ1-2, with D possibly matching TRBD1 (6 bases). Germline CDR1 SGHNT, CDR2 YYREEE (reference sequence). The CDR3 has 14 residues. V was cut by 4 bases and J by 0 bases, with 10 bases left in between. The CDR3 DNA reads TGTGCCAGCAGCCCAGGACAGTCTAACTATGGCTACACCTTC. It specifies CASSPGQSNYGYTF. Full variable domain (missing parts from reference TRBV5-4 and TRBJ1-2): ETGVTQSPTHLIKTRGQQVTLRCSSQSGHNTVSWYQQALGQGPQFIFQYYREEENGRGNFPPRFSGLQFPNYSSELNVNALELDDSALYLCASSPGQSNYGYTFGSGTRLTVV.

This clone was seen at least ten times. The rearrangement links TRBV19 to TRBJ1-4; D perhaps matches TRBD1 (6 bases). CDR3 size: 15 residues. Trimming left V 4 bases short and J 8 bases short, with 17 bases between. Germline CDR1 and CDR2: LNHDA and SQIVND (reference sequence). CDR3 in DNA: TGTGCCAGTAGTACCTTTGGGGGGCAAAACGAAAAACTGTTTTTT. Translating it yields CASSTFGGQNEKLFF. The full variable domain, its missing parts supplied by reference TRBV19 and TRBJ1-4, is DGGITQSPKYLFRKEGQNVTLSCEQNLNHDAMYWYRQDPGQGLRLIYYSQIVNDFQKGDIAEGYSVSREKKESFPLTVTSAQKNPTAFYLCASSTFGGQNEKLFFGSGTQLSVL.

This clone has only a few counts. The chain has TRBV29-1 and TRBJ2-7, with a tentative D call TRBD2 (6 bases). Trimming removed 6 bases from V and 2 bases from J, with 17 bases in between. Germline CDR1 is SQVTM and CDR2 is ANQGSEA. CDR3 size: 14 residues. CDR3 loop: CSVHSDGSPYEQYF. The CDR3, as DNA: TGCAGCGTCCATTCGGACGGGAGTCCCTACGAGCAGTACTTC.

This chain uses TRBV5-6 with TRBJ2-2; D perhaps matches TRBD1 (6 bases). The germline gives CDR1 SGHDT, CDR2 YYEEEE. This CDR3 contains 14 residues. V was trimmed by 5 bases and J by 4 bases, leaving 12 bases between them. DNA of the CDR3: TGTGCCAGCAGTACAGGGTTTGGCACCGGGGAGCTGTTTTTT. Amino acids: CASSTGFGTGELFF.

Turning to this clone: At the DNA level, this CDR3 is encoded by other sequences in the same sample as well. V usage is TRBV6-5 and J usage is TRBJ2-6, with TRBD1 identical over 7 bases. CDR1 MNHEY and CDR2 SVGAGI come from the germline V gene. The ends lost 5 bases at V and 4 bases at J; junction bases unmatched: 5. CDR3 length equals 15 residues. The CDR3 spells CASSPQGSGANVLTF. CDR3 DNA sequence: TGTGCCAGCAGTCCACAGGGGTCCGGGGCCAACGTCCTGACTTTC.

The chain couples TRBV7-9 to TRBJ2-1, with D possibly TRBD2 on 5 matching bases. Germline V gene data show CDR1 as SEHNR and CDR2 as FQNEAQ (reference sequence). The CDR3 contains 12 residues. With 2 bases removed from V and 10 bases from J, the gap between germline ends came to 9 bases. CDR3 sequence (DNA): TGTGCCAGCAGCTTACCGGGGTTAGAGCAGTTCTTC. This codes for CASSLPGLEQFF. Variable domain in full (rest from reference TRBV7-9 and TRBJ2-1): DTGVSQNPRHKITKRGQNVTFRCDPISEHNRLYWYRQTLGQGPEFLTYFQNEAQLEKSRLLSDRFSAERPKGSFSTLEIQRTEQGDSAMYLCASSLPGLEQFFGPGTRLTVL.

V and J are TRBV15 and TRBJ2-7; maybe TRBD1 (6 bases). Germline CDR1 and CDR2: LNHNV and YYDKDF (reference sequence). The CDR3 is made up of 13 amino acids. Trimming removed 5 bases from V and 1 base from J, with 9 bases in between. The CDR3 DNA reads as TGTGCCACCAGCTGGGACAATTCCTACGAGCAGTACTTC. It specifies CATSWDNSYEQYF.

V gene TRBV29-1 combines with J gene TRBJ2-1; possibly TRBD2 for D (5 bases). Trimming took 3 bases from V and 5 from J, leaving 8 bases between them. Germline V CDR1 and CDR2: SQVTM, ANQGSEA. The CDR3 has 12 amino acids. The CDR3 loop reads CSVDGINNEQFF. CDR3 DNA: TGCAGCGTTGACGGGATCAACAATGAGCAGTTCTTC.

The chain uses TRBV7-9 and TRBJ1-5; 8 bases are a match to TRBD1. The CDR3 is 15 amino acids. Losses at the gene ends were 5 bases for V and 3 bases for J; bases not matched to a gene: 6. The V gene's germline CDR1 is SEHNR and CDR2 FQNEAQ (reference sequence). The CDR3 sequence is CASSRGQANNQPQHF. The DNA of the CDR3 is TGTGCCAGCAGCCGGGGACAGGCAAACAATCAGCCCCAGCATTTT.